The 23 T cell receptor beta chains reported below all come from one sample, sequenced in a study of blood T cell repertoires in COVID-19. Only in-frame clones appear in the TCRdb table, and some are missing; sequencing was by immunoSEQ multiplex PCR. The sample yields some 250,000 clones, 81% seen once. The sample taken for sequencing was peripheral blood. The origin of the receptors is an elderly woman with acute or convalescent COVID-19.

The chain employs TRBV19 and TRBJ1-3; 7 positions match TRBD1. Germline V gene data show CDR1 as LNHDA and CDR2 as SQIVND (reference sequence). V lost 3 bases and J lost 1; bases outside the gene matches: 6. CDR3 length: 16 residues. The CDR3 protein is CASSMDRLISGNTIYF. In nucleotides, the CDR3 is TGTGCCAGTAGTATGGACAGGCTGATTTCTGGAAACACCATATATTTT.

The genes are TRBV2 and TRBJ1-1, with D tentatively TRBD1 (6 bases). The CDR3 spans 16 residues. Germline CDR1 reads SNHLY; CDR2 reads FYNNEI. The V gene lost 2 bases and the J gene lost 6 bases, with 19 bases spanning the gap. CDR3 DNA sequence: TGTGCCAGCAGTGAAAGTTTGGCAGGGGATTTCTCTGAAGCTTTCTTT. As protein: CASSESLAGDFSEAFF.

The J gene is TRBJ1-1, the V gene TRBV6-1, with D perhaps matching TRBD1 (6 bases). The CDR3 extends over 15 amino acids. Germline V gene sequence: CDR1 MNHNS, CDR2 SASEGT. Trimming pared 1 base from V and 5 bases from J, leaving 14 bases between. CDR3 nucleotide sequence: TGTGCCAGCAGTGAAGAGCGGGGGGGCGGGACTGAAGCTTTCTTT. Protein sequence: CASSEERGGGTEAFF.

The rearrangement links TRBV18 to TRBJ2-2; 14 bases fit TRBD2. This CDR3 is 14 amino acids long. The germline V gene has CDR1 KGHSH and CDR2 LQKENI. V trimming: 6 bases; J trimming: 11 bases; junction bases outside the gene matches: 5. The CDR3 sequence: CASSPGLAGVELFF. Here the CDR3 DNA reads TGTGCCAGCTCCCCGGGACTAGCGGGAGTTGAGCTGTTTTTT.

This clone was counted between two and nine times. The chain links TRBV5-6 to TRBJ1-6; D unresolved. Germline V gene sequence: CDR1 SGHDT, CDR2 YYEEEE. Trimming removed 1 base at V and 7 bases at J, with 9 bases between. The CDR3 covers 14 residues. The DNA for the CDR3 is TGTGCCAGCAGCTTGTTCACAGTGAATTCACCCCTCCACTTT. Translation: CASSLFTVNSPLHF.

J is TRBJ2-3 and V is TRBV5-1; 10 nucleotides agree with TRBD1. After removal of 7 bases from V and 2 bases from J, the junction contained 1 base not matched to a gene. This CDR3 comprises 13 residues. Germline V lookup: CDR1 SGHRS, CDR2 YFSETQ. The CDR3 sequence is CASGTGVTDTQYF. The CDR3 DNA sequence: TGCGCCAGCGGGACAGGGGTCACAGATACGCAGTATTTT.

This rearrangement joins TRBV6-1 to TRBJ1-3, with D unclear. With 7 bases removed from V and 0 bases from J, the gap between germline ends came to 13 bases. This CDR3 region has 15 residues. Germline CDR1 and CDR2: MNHNS and SASEGT. This chain's CDR3 is CASNPGATSGNTIYF. CDR3 bases: TGTGCCAGCAATCCGGGAGCTACCTCTGGAAACACCATATATTTT.

The chain joins TRBV7-2 to TRBJ2-3; 7 positions agree with TRBD1. This CDR3 spans 13 amino acids. Unmatched junction bases numbered 10, after V lost 8 bases and J lost 8 bases. Germline CDR1 reads SGHTA; CDR2 reads FQGNSA. The CDR3, as DNA: TGTGCCAGCGAGGGACAGAAGATGGGTACGCAGTATTTT. It translates to CASEGQKMGTQYF.

This clone was counted only a few times. The chain carries TRBV7-3 and TRBJ2-1, with D possibly TRBD2 on 6 matching bases. V was clipped by 4 bases and J by 0 bases, with 10 bases between them. The germline V gene encodes CDR1 SGHTA and CDR2 FQGTGA. This CDR3 contains 15 residues. The CDR3 DNA reads TGTGCCAGCAGCTCGGGAGCCAGCTCCTACAATGAGCAGTTCTTC. This gives the protein CASSSGASSYNEQFF.

The V gene is TRBV5-1, the J gene TRBJ2-2; D perhaps matches TRBD2 (6 bases). The germline CDR1 and CDR2 sequences are SGHRS and YFSETQ. This CDR3 is 18 amino acids long. V lost 0 bases and J lost 3, with 18 bases in between. DNA of the CDR3: TGCGCCAGCAGCTTGGGGGGACGGGGGATCTCGGACACCGGGGAGCTGTTTTTT. Translated: CASSLGGRGISDTGELFF.

The rearrangement links TRBV5-1 to TRBJ2-5; 9 bases map to TRBD2. After removal of 2 bases from V and 9 bases from J, the junction contained 14 bases not matched to a gene. CDR3 length equals 16 residues. From germline, CDR1 is SGHRS and CDR2 YFSETQ. The CDR3 loop is CASSFGGRDKAASQYF. For the CDR3, the DNA is TGCGCCAGCAGCTTCGGCGGGAGGGACAAGGCCGCGTCCCAGTACTTC.

The chain carries TRBV19 and TRBJ2-7, with TRBD1 matching over 7 bases. The CDR3 loop spans 16 amino acids. The ends lost 6 bases at V and 2 bases at J; junction bases unmatched: 13. Germline loops: CDR1 LNHDA, CDR2 SQIVND (reference sequence). This chain's CDR3 is CASSRTPGQHAYEQYF. The DNA of the CDR3 is TGTGCCAGTAGCCGAACTCCGGGACAGCACGCCTACGAGCAGTACTTC.

This clone was seen more than once but under ten times. The chain combines TRBV27 with TRBJ2-7, with 16 bases aligning to TRBD2. The junction had 2 bases not matched to a gene; V was cut back by 0 bases and J by 9 bases. This CDR3 contains 15 residues. Germline V gives CDR1 MNHEY, CDR2 SMNVEV (reference sequence). The CDR3 here is CASSLSGLAGGPQYF. In DNA, the CDR3 is TGTGCCAGCAGTTTATCGGGACTAGCGGGAGGGCCGCAGTACTTC.

The V and J genes are TRBV5-8 and TRBJ2-2; 10 bases line up with TRBD1. This CDR3 spans 15 amino acids. CDR1 and CDR2 from the germline V gene are SGHTS and YDEGEE. After removal of 2 bases from V and 5 bases from J, the junction contained 3 bases not matched to a gene. The CDR3, as DNA: TGTGCCAGCAGCTTTACGGGACAGGGGACCGGGGAGCTGTTTTTT. Its translation: CASSFTGQGTGELFF.

This clone was counted between two and nine times. The genes are TRBV4-2 and TRBJ2-3; 10 bases match TRBD2. The CDR3 has 15 amino acids. In germline, CDR1 is LGHNA, CDR2 YNFKEQ. V lost 3 bases to trimming and J lost 3 bases; unmatched junction nucleotides: 3. DNA for the CDR3: TGTGCCAGCAGCCAGGGACTAGCGCGGACAGATACGCAGTATTTT. Protein product: CASSQGLARTDTQYF.

The genes are TRBV5-1 and TRBJ1-6, with 7 bases matching TRBD1. Germline assignment: CDR1 SGHRS and CDR2 YFSETQ. J gave up 0 bases and V 4 bases, and 4 bases lay outside the gene matches. CDR3 size: 16 residues. CDR3 region: CASSPGDSSYNSPLHF. The CDR3 DNA sequence: TGCGCCAGCAGCCCCGGGGACAGCTCCTATAATTCACCCCTCCACTTT. Variable domain in full (rest from reference TRBV5-1 and TRBJ1-6): KAGVTQTPRYLIKTRGQQVTLSCSPISGHRSVSWYQQTPGQGLQFLFEYFSETQRNKGNFPGRFSGRQFSNSRSEMNVSTLELGDSALYLCASSPGDSSYNSPLHFGNGTRLTVT.

The chain combines TRBV2 with TRBJ2-1, with 10 bases that match TRBD2. Germline values: CDR1 SNHLY, CDR2 FYNNEI. The length of the CDR3 is 13 residues. V dropped 8 bases and J dropped 6; count of bases not matched to a gene: 4. The CDR3 DNA reads as TGTGCCAGCCGCCTAGCGGGAGTCAATGAGCAGTTCTTC. It translates to CASRLAGVNEQFF.

V gene TRBV9 combines with J gene TRBJ2-2; TRBD2 matches 7 bases. CDR1 and CDR2 (germline): SGDLS, YYNGEE. The CDR3 sequence is 15 residues long. J was trimmed by 2 bases and V by 1 base; bases with no gene match: 2. CDR3 sequence reads: CASSVRDYNTGELFF. The CDR3 DNA reads TGTGCCAGCAGCGTACGGGACTACAACACCGGGGAGCTGTTTTTT.

The rearrangement uses TRBV12-3 or TRBV12-4 and TRBJ2-2, with D hard to call. CDR3 length: 12 amino acids. V was pared by 6 bases and J by 2 bases, with 4 bases between. CDR3 loop: CASRSNTGELFF. The CDR3 nucleotides are TGTGCCAGCAGATCAAACACCGGGGAGCTGTTTTTT.

This chain joins TRBV27 and TRBJ1-4; D uncertain. CDR1 and CDR2 from the germline V gene are MNHEY and SMNVEV (reference sequence). V was clipped by 4 bases and J by 7 bases, with 13 bases between them. The CDR3 contains 14 residues. CDR3 sequence: CASSSVGRFEKLFF. For the CDR3, the DNA is TGTGCCAGCAGTTCGGTGGGGAGGTTTGAAAAACTGTTTTTT.

This clone is a singleton in its sample. The chain couples TRBV3-1 (or the pseudogene TRBV3-2) to TRBJ2-5; no clear D. V lost 4 bases and J lost 1, with 10 bases in between. The V gene's germline CDR1 is LGHDT and CDR2 YNNKEL (reference sequence). The CDR3 spans 14 residues. The CDR3 nucleotides read TGTGCCAGCAGCCCTCCGTTGTTCCAAGAGACCCAGTACTTC. This translates into CASSPPLFQETQYF.

In regard to this clone: The sample holds other DNA sequences that translate to the same CDR3. This chain uses TRBV7-9 with TRBJ1-5, with a weak D call TRBD1 (6 bases). The CDR3 length is 14 residues. CDR1 is SEHNR and CDR2 is FQNEAQ in the germline V gene (reference sequence). Trimming cost V 1 base and J 4 bases, with 8 bases left between them. The CDR3 nucleotides read TGTGCCAGCAGCTTAGGGACAGATAATCAGCCCCAGCATTTT. Translation: CASSLGTDNQPQHF.

The rearrangement uses TRBV6-5 and TRBJ1-2; unclear D gene. This CDR3 contains 15 residues. CDR1 and CDR2 from the germline V gene are MNHEY and SVGAGI. The V and J ends lost 0 bases and 4 bases respectively, with 12 bases between them. The CDR3 DNA follows: TGTGCCAGCAGTTACTCCCCTCAGGCTTTCTATGGCTACACCTTC. Encoded protein: CASSYSPQAFYGYTF.